This TCR beta chain was captured by sequencing in a study of blood T cell repertoires in COVID-19. The CDR3 sequence is 14 residues long. J gave up 2 bases and V 4 bases, and 5 bases lay outside the gene matches. Germline V lookup: CDR1 SGHKS, CDR2 YYEKEE (reference sequence). Method: immunoSEQ multiplex PCR; TCRdb's copy keeps in-frame clones and lacks some. The table shows a few hundred thousand clones, with over 75% occurring only once. The rearrangement links TRBV5-5 to TRBJ2-7, with 8 nucleotides matching TRBD2. The origin of this receptor is a woman in her twenties or thirties who had recovered from COVID-19. Input material: PBMCs or T cells enriched from blood (not recorded which). CDR3 bases: TGTGCCAGCAGCGGAGTAGCGGGGACCTACGAGCAGTACTTC. It translates to CASSGVAGTYEQYF.